A selection of T cell receptor beta chains follows, all from one sample in a study of blood T cell repertoires in COVID-19. The repertoire was sequenced with immunoSEQ multiplex PCR; TCRdb's copy has only in-frame clones and lacks some. This sample has roughly 100,000 clones, with just under 85% found just once. The sample consisted of peripheral blood. The receptors originated from a man in his forties with active or convalescent COVID-19. CDR3s include the opening cysteine and the closing phenylalanine or tryptophan. D genes are given only for firm matches. Clone size is given for some rows only: seen once, a few or many times, or a class if the clone is expanded.

d_call: .; v_call: TRBV5-1; clone_size: .; j_call: TRBJ2-7; cdr3_aa: CASSSTGLTYEQYF; cdr3_nt: TGCGCCAGCAGCTCCACAGGCCTTACCTACGAGCAGTACTTC
d_call: .; v_call: TRBV6-6; clone_size: .; j_call: TRBJ1-2; cdr3_aa: CALLGVVGYTF; cdr3_nt: TGTGCCCTGTTGGGAGTTGTCGGCTACACCTTC
d_call: TRBD2; v_call: TRBV27; clone_size: .; j_call: TRBJ2-7; cdr3_aa: CASSWIGSGGAEQYF; cdr3_nt: TGTGCCAGCAGTTGGATCGGTAGCGGGGGGGCGGAGCAGTACTTC
d_call: TRBD1; v_call: TRBV10-3; clone_size: .; j_call: TRBJ2-7; cdr3_aa: CAISESMTGTGKSDEQYF; cdr3_nt: TGTGCCATCAGTGAGTCGATGACCGGGACAGGGAAGAGTGACGAGCAGTACTTC
d_call: .; v_call: TRBV5-1; clone_size: once; j_call: TRBJ2-3; cdr3_aa: CASSLGLPPTDTQYF; cdr3_nt: TGCGCCAGCAGCTTGGGTCTACCCCCCACAGATACGCAGTATTTT
d_call: TRBD2; v_call: TRBV4-2; clone_size: .; j_call: TRBJ2-3; cdr3_aa: CASSQITSGGADTQYF; cdr3_nt: TGTGCCAGCAGCCAGATCACTAGCGGGGGGGCAGATACGCAGTATTTT
d_call: TRBD1; v_call: TRBV25-1; clone_size: once; j_call: TRBJ2-7; cdr3_aa: CASSRAGGSYEQYF; cdr3_nt: TGTGCCAGCAGTCGGGCAGGGGGATCCTACGAGCAGTACTTC
d_call: .; v_call: TRBV6-2/TRBV6-3; clone_size: .; j_call: TRBJ2-3; cdr3_aa: CASSYGGARDTQYF; cdr3_nt: TGTGCCAGCAGTTATGGGGGGGCCAGAGATACGCAGTATTTT
d_call: .; v_call: TRBV3-1/TRBV3-2; clone_size: .; j_call: TRBJ2-1; cdr3_aa: CASRGYNEQFF; cdr3_nt: TGTGCCAGCCGCGGCTACAATGAGCAGTTCTTC
d_call: .; v_call: TRBV28; clone_size: .; j_call: TRBJ2-2; cdr3_aa: CASTLRQNTGELFF; cdr3_nt: TGTGCCAGCACCTTAAGACAGAACACCGGGGAGCTGTTTTTT
d_call: TRBD2; v_call: TRBV4-3; clone_size: .; j_call: TRBJ2-5; cdr3_aa: CASSQDGSGGQETQYF; cdr3_nt: TGCGCCAGCAGCCAAGATGGGAGCGGGGGACAAGAGACCCAGTACTTC
d_call: .; v_call: TRBV11-2; clone_size: .; j_call: TRBJ1-6; cdr3_aa: CASSLTAQVYSPLHF; cdr3_nt: TGTGCCAGCAGCCTGACGGCGCAGGTATATTCACCCCTCCACTTT
d_call: .; v_call: TRBV3-1/TRBV3-2; clone_size: .; j_call: TRBJ2-5; cdr3_aa: CASSQLPSLRETQYF; cdr3_nt: TGTGCCAGCAGCCAGCTTCCCTCCCTCAGAGAGACCCAGTACTTC
d_call: .; v_call: TRBV14; clone_size: .; j_call: TRBJ1-2; cdr3_aa: CASSVSSRNYGYTF; cdr3_nt: TGTGCCAGCAGTGTCAGTTCGAGGAACTATGGCTACACCTTC
d_call: TRBD1; v_call: TRBV18; clone_size: .; j_call: TRBJ1-1; cdr3_aa: CASSPDRGTEAFF; cdr3_nt: TGTGCCAGCTCACCCGACAGGGGAACTGAAGCTTTCTTT
d_call: .; v_call: TRBV6-2/TRBV6-3; clone_size: .; j_call: TRBJ1-2; cdr3_aa: CASSYDGHDLYGYTF; cdr3_nt: TGTGCCAGCAGTTACGATGGACACGACCTTTATGGCTACACCTTC
d_call: TRBD1; v_call: TRBV9; clone_size: many; j_call: TRBJ2-7; cdr3_aa: CASSFSGQGYAEQYF; cdr3_nt: TGTGCCAGCAGCTTCTCGGGACAGGGGTATGCCGAGCAGTACTTC
d_call: .; v_call: TRBV6-4; clone_size: .; j_call: TRBJ1-1; cdr3_aa: CASSAQGNTEAFF; cdr3_nt: TGTGCCAGCAGTGCCCAGGGGAACACTGAAGCTTTCTTT
d_call: .; v_call: TRBV27; clone_size: few; j_call: TRBJ1-4; cdr3_aa: CASGFKGGEKLFF; cdr3_nt: TGTGCCAGCGGGTTCAAAGGAGGCGAAAAACTGTTTTTT
d_call: TRBD1; v_call: TRBV3-1/TRBV3-2; clone_size: .; j_call: TRBJ1-1; cdr3_aa: CASSPTGGGDTEAFF; cdr3_nt: TGTGCCAGCAGCCCCACAGGGGGCGGGGACACTGAAGCTTTCTTT
d_call: .; v_call: TRBV10-3; clone_size: .; j_call: TRBJ2-5; cdr3_aa: CAISDGAQGGTQYF; cdr3_nt: TGTGCCATCAGTGATGGGGCCCAAGGCGGAACCCAGTACTTC
d_call: TRBD1; v_call: TRBV7-2; clone_size: .; j_call: TRBJ1-4; cdr3_aa: CASSLLTGSEKLFF; cdr3_nt: TGTGCCAGCAGCTTGCTGACAGGGTCTGAAAAACTGTTTTTT
d_call: .; v_call: TRBV27; clone_size: once; j_call: TRBJ2-5; cdr3_aa: CASSRSFTGYETQYF; cdr3_nt: TGTGCCAGCAGTCGGTCGTTTACAGGCTATGAGACCCAGTACTTC
d_call: TRBD1; v_call: TRBV27; clone_size: .; j_call: TRBJ2-7; cdr3_aa: CASSLRGDRGFVEQYF; cdr3_nt: TGTGCCAGCAGTCTAAGGGGGGACAGGGGTTTTGTCGAGCAGTACTTC
d_call: TRBD1; v_call: TRBV7-9; clone_size: .; j_call: TRBJ1-6; cdr3_aa: CASSFVGTGSGNSPLHF; cdr3_nt: TGTGCCAGCAGCTTCGTCGGGACAGGGTCCGGTAATTCACCCCTCCACTTT
d_call: .; v_call: TRBV2; clone_size: once; j_call: TRBJ1-6; cdr3_aa: CASSAGGGAYNSPLHF; cdr3_nt: TGTGCCAGCAGTGCCGGTGGGGGGGCCTATAATTCACCCCTCCACTTT
d_call: .; v_call: TRBV5-1; clone_size: .; j_call: TRBJ1-6; cdr3_aa: CASSLASPSHSPLHF; cdr3_nt: TGCGCCAGCAGCTTGGCCAGCCCTAGTCATTCACCCCTCCACTTT
d_call: TRBD2; v_call: TRBV5-1; clone_size: .; j_call: TRBJ2-7; cdr3_aa: CASSLVGSGGHEQYF; cdr3_nt: TGCGCCAGCAGCTTGGTAGGTAGCGGGGGGCACGAGCAGTACTTC
d_call: TRBD1; v_call: TRBV6-6; clone_size: .; j_call: TRBJ1-1; cdr3_aa: CASSTTGIGTEAFF; cdr3_nt: TGTGCCAGCAGCACGACAGGGATCGGCACTGAAGCTTTCTTT
d_call: .; v_call: TRBV3-1/TRBV3-2; clone_size: .; j_call: TRBJ2-7; cdr3_aa: CASSQAGEQYF; cdr3_nt: TGTGCCAGCAGCCAAGCCGGCGAGCAGTACTTC
d_call: TRBD2; v_call: TRBV6-2/TRBV6-3; clone_size: .; j_call: TRBJ2-1; cdr3_aa: CASSYALAGVFSSYNEQFF; cdr3_nt: TGTGCCAGCAGTTACGCTCTAGCGGGGGTCTTCAGCTCCTACAATGAGCAGTTCTTC
d_call: TRBD2; v_call: TRBV7-6; clone_size: .; j_call: TRBJ2-2; cdr3_aa: CASSLLAGGNTGELFF; cdr3_nt: TGTGCCAGCAGCCTGCTAGCGGGGGGTAACACCGGGGAGCTGTTTTTT
d_call: .; v_call: TRBV29-1; clone_size: few; j_call: TRBJ2-2; cdr3_aa: CSVFLTPGTGELFF; cdr3_nt: TGCAGCGTCTTCCTAACTCCGGGGACCGGGGAGCTGTTTTTT
d_call: TRBD1; v_call: TRBV10-3; clone_size: .; j_call: TRBJ1-3; cdr3_aa: CAISESQGVSGNTIYF; cdr3_nt: TGTGCCATCAGTGAGTCGCAGGGGGTCTCTGGAAACACCATATATTTT
d_call: .; v_call: TRBV29-1; clone_size: .; j_call: TRBJ1-1; cdr3_aa: CSVEEQGYPEAFF; cdr3_nt: TGCAGCGTTGAAGAACAGGGATACCCTGAAGCTTTCTTT
d_call: .; v_call: TRBV9; clone_size: .; j_call: TRBJ1-2; cdr3_aa: CASSVSGKYGYTF; cdr3_nt: TGTGCCAGCAGCGTAAGCGGGAAATATGGCTACACCTTC
d_call: .; v_call: TRBV29-1; clone_size: .; j_call: TRBJ2-1; cdr3_aa: CSVSHSNEQFF; cdr3_nt: TGCAGCGTTTCTCACTCCAATGAGCAGTTCTTC
d_call: .; v_call: TRBV2; clone_size: few; j_call: TRBJ1-3; cdr3_aa: CASSDSRTVSGNTIYF; cdr3_nt: TGTGCCAGCAGTGATAGTAGGACAGTCTCTGGAAACACCATATATTTT
d_call: TRBD2; v_call: TRBV19; clone_size: once; j_call: TRBJ2-7; cdr3_aa: CASSIGTSDHEQYF; cdr3_nt: TGTGCCAGTAGTATAGGGACTAGCGATCACGAGCAGTACTTC
d_call: .; v_call: TRBV27; clone_size: few; j_call: TRBJ2-7; cdr3_aa: CARRPSSYEQYF; cdr3_nt: TGTGCCAGACGTCCTAGCTCCTACGAGCAGTACTTC
d_call: TRBD1; v_call: TRBV5-1; clone_size: .; j_call: TRBJ1-2; cdr3_aa: CASSLGVPGQGAYGYTF; cdr3_nt: TGCGCCAGCAGCTTGGGGGTCCCGGGACAGGGGGCGTATGGCTACACCTTC
d_call: .; v_call: TRBV14; clone_size: .; j_call: TRBJ1-6; cdr3_aa: CASGQTYNSPLHF; cdr3_nt: TGTGCCAGCGGACAGACTTATAATTCACCCCTCCACTTT
d_call: .; v_call: TRBV5-4; clone_size: .; j_call: TRBJ2-7; cdr3_aa: CASSLESGIPYEQYF; cdr3_nt: TGTGCCAGCAGCTTGGAATCGGGGATTCCCTACGAGCAGTACTTC
d_call: .; v_call: TRBV3-1/TRBV3-2; clone_size: .; j_call: TRBJ1-3; cdr3_aa: CASSQRAGATGNTIYF; cdr3_nt: TGTGCCAGCAGCCAGAGAGCAGGGGCGACGGGAAACACCATATATTTT
d_call: .; v_call: TRBV12-3/TRBV12-4; clone_size: few; j_call: TRBJ1-1; cdr3_aa: CASRPRTEPAFF; cdr3_nt: TGTGCCAGCAGACCTAGGACAGAACCAGCTTTCTTT